This T cell receptor (beta chain) comes out of a study of T cell responses to AZD1222 COVID-19 vaccine. Study-wide results and caveats: Females made up more of the donors, who were largely white British, and clonal diversity may have come out too low. Seropositive status at baseline applied to only five to seven AZD1222 recipients. After two AZD1222 doses, spike-specific TCR breadth and depth rose versus day 0.

TCRdb keeps only in-frame clones here, not all; method: immunoSEQ multiplex PCR. The sample yields more than 95,000 clones, 70% to 90% seen once. Note on this clone: As yet, its antigen is unknown.

Samples with a second dose at about 4 or about 12 weeks were pooled together. Germline V gene data show CDR1 as SGHTA and CDR2 as FQGNSA. Trimming left V 1 base short and J 8 bases short, with 17 bases between. The CDR3 contains 15 residues. This sequence originates from an adult who received the AZD1222 COVID-19 vaccine. V usage is TRBV7-2 and J usage is TRBJ1-2; possible D gene TRBD1, 6 bases. The source material was peripheral blood, sampled 28 days after the second AZD1222 dose. The CDR3 coding sequence is TGTGCCAGCAGCTTAGACCCCCCGCAGGGACAAGGCTACACCTTC. It specifies CASSLDPPQGQGYTF. The whole variable domain, remainder taken from reference TRBV7-2 and TRBJ1-2, is GAGVSQSPSNKVTEKGKDVELRCDPISGHTALYWYRQSLGQGLEFLIYFQGNSAPDKSGLPSDRFSAERTGGSVSTLTIQRTQQEDSAVYLCASSLDPPQGQGYTFGSGTRLTVV.